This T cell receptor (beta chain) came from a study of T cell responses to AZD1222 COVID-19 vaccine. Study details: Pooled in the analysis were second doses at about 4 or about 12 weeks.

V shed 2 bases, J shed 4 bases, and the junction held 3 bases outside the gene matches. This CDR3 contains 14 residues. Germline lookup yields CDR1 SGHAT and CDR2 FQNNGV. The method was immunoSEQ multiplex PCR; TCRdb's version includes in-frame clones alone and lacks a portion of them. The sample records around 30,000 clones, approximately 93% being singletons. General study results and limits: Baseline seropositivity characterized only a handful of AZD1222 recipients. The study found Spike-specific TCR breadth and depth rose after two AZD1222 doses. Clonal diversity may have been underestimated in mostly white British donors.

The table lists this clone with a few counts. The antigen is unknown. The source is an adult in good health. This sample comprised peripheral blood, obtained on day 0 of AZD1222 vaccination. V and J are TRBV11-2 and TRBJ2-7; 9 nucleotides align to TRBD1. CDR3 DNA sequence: TGTGCCAGCAGCTTACAACAGGGGGCTTACGAGCAGTACTTC. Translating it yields CASSLQQGAYEQYF.